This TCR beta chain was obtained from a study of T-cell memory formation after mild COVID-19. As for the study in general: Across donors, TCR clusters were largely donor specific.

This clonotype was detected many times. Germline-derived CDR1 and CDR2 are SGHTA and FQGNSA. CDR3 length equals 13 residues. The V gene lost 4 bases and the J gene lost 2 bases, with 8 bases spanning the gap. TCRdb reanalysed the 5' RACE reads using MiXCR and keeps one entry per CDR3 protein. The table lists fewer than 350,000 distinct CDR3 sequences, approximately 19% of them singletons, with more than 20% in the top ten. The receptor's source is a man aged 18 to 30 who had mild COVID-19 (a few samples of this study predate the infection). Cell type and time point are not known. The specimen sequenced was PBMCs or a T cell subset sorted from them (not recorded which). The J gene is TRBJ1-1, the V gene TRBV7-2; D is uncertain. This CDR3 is CASSSNLNTEAFF. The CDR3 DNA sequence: TGTGCCAGCAGCTCAAACCTAAACACTGAAGCTTTCTTT.